This is a list of T cell receptor beta chains from one sample in a study of cytomegalovirus exposure and HLA in healthy donors. Data came from immunoSEQ multiplex PCR; TCRdb stores just in-frame clones and leaves some out. The sample shows 140,000 to 150,000 clones, over 60% of them seen only once. Material: PBMCs. The source of these receptors is a man aged 35 to 55 in good health and CMV-seronegative. The CDR3 runs from the conserved cysteine through the conserved F or W. A D gene is named only where the DNA matches it firmly. Where a row states a size, it is once, few, many or the class of an expanded clone; other rows omit it.

d_gene	v_gene	j_gene	abundance	CDR3nt	CDR3aa
.	TRBV5-8	TRBJ1-1	.	TGTGCCAGCAGCCGCCTCGTAGCTGAAGCTTTCTTT	CASSRLVAEAFF
TRBD2	TRBV19	TRBJ2-7	few	TGTGCCAGTAGCCGATCAGGGTTTACTAGCGGGAGTGGCTACGAGCAGTACTTC	CASSRSGFTSGSGYEQYF
TRBD2	TRBV4-3	TRBJ2-1	.	TGCGCCAGCAGCCAAGAGAGCACTAGCGGGAGGAATGAGCAGTTCTTC	CASSQESTSGRNEQFF
.	TRBV4-2	TRBJ1-1	.	TGTGCCAGCAGCCAAGATCTGGGGAGGAGGAACACTGAAGCTTTCTTT	CASSQDLGRRNTEAFF
TRBD1	TRBV29-1	TRBJ2-7	.	TGCAGCGTTGAAGGCGACAGGGGCTCTCCCTACGAGCAGTACTTC	CSVEGDRGSPYEQYF
.	TRBV2	TRBJ2-5	.	TGTGCCAGCAGTGAATTTCAGGGTGTGGGGGAGACCCAGTACTTC	CASSEFQGVGETQYF
.	TRBV4-1	TRBJ2-3	few	TGCGCCAGCAGCCAAGAAGAGAGGGAGCTAGATACGCAGTATTTT	CASSQEERELDTQYF
TRBD1	TRBV7-9	TRBJ1-4	.	TGTGCCAGCGGTAACCGGGACAGGGTTGAAAAACTGTTTTTT	CASGNRDRVEKLFF
TRBD2	TRBV5-6	TRBJ2-1	few	TGTGCCAGCAGCTTGTTGCTAGCGGGGTGGAATGAGCAGTTCTTC	CASSLLLAGWNEQFF
TRBD2	TRBV9	TRBJ2-2	.	TGTGCCAGCAGCGAAGGGACTAGCGGGGGGTCCGGGGAGCTGTTTTTT	CASSEGTSGGSGELFF
TRBD2	TRBV19	TRBJ2-1	.	TGTGCCAGCAATAGCGGGGGCCAAAAACCGAGGGATGAGCAGTTCTTC	CASNSGGQKPRDEQFF
TRBD2	TRBV5-6	TRBJ2-7	few	TGTGCCAGCAGCTCTGGGGGGGGGTCCTACGAGCAGTACTTC	CASSSGGGSYEQYF
TRBD1	TRBV27	TRBJ1-1	.	TGTGCCAGCAGCCTAAGGACAGGGGGCCACGGTTACACTGAAGCTTTCTTT	CASSLRTGGHGYTEAFF
.	TRBV9	TRBJ2-5	.	TGTGCCAGCAGCCCACCCGCGGGGATTGGGGCCGCGGGGGAGACCCAGTACTTC	CASSPPAGIGAAGETQYF
.	TRBV6-5	TRBJ1-4	.	TGTGCCAGCAGTTACACTGGCGGGCGTAATGAAAAACTGTTTTTT	CASSYTGGRNEKLFF
.	TRBV4-3	TRBJ2-7	few	TGCGCCAGCAGCCATGGCACCACCTACGAGCAGTACTTC	CASSHGTTYEQYF
TRBD1	TRBV9	TRBJ1-6	few	TGTGCCAGCAGCGCGACAGGGGGCGATTCACCCCTCCACTTT	CASSATGGDSPLHF